The clone carrying this TCR beta chain showed up many times. This record belongs to a study of blood T cells in healthy people across ages. V was pared by 4 bases and J by 7 bases, with 5 bases between. Germline lookup yields CDR1 ENHRY and CDR2 SYGVKD. This CDR3 region has 12 residues. A second PCR of roughly 7 to 11 cycles used a sample-barcoded 5' primer and a J-beta primer mix. TCRdb reprocessed the 5' RACE reads with MiXCR, giving one entry per CDR3 protein. In the table there are just over 1 million distinct CDR3 sequences, 35% to 55% of which are singletons. The sequencing sample was made of blood. The chain has TRBV10-3 and TRBJ1-6, with D unresolved. The clonotype originates from a woman aged 55-69 years in good health. CDR3 in amino acids: CAISGINSPLHF. The CDR3 DNA is TGTGCCATCAGTGGGATAAATTCACCCCTCCACTTT.